This is a list of T cell receptor beta chains from one sample in a study of T cell responses to AZD1222 COVID-19 vaccine. Sequencing was performed with immunoSEQ multiplex PCR; in TCRdb, only in-frame clones are kept and a portion is missing. The sample carries 140,000 to 150,000 clones, 75% to 90% recorded once. The source was peripheral blood, collected on day 0 of AZD1222 vaccination. Receptors originate from an adult in good health. Each CDR3 is given with its conserved first and last residue. D genes are given only for firm matches. The size of a clone is reported for some rows only, either as once, few or many, or as a class for expanded clones.

CDR3 length	V gene	J gene	D gene	clone size	CDR3 DNA	CDR3 protein
20	TRBV3-1/TRBV3-2	TRBJ2-6	-	-	TGTGCCAGCAGCCCCTCCTTACTAGTTTCGAAGGTCTCTGGGGCCAACGTCCTGACTTTC	CASSPSLLVSKVSGANVLTF
13	TRBV27	TRBJ1-3	-	-	TGTGCCAGCAGTCCCTATCTAGGAAACACCATATATTTT	CASSPYLGNTIYF
14	TRBV30	TRBJ2-1	TRBD2	-	TGTGCCTGGAGTGTAAACGGGAGGATCAATGAGCAGTTCTTC	CAWSVNGRINEQFF
16	TRBV7-2	TRBJ2-2	TRBD2	-	TGTGCCAGCAGCTTAGCCGGACTAGCTAGAACCGGGGAGCTGTTTTTT	CASSLAGLARTGELFF
15	TRBV5-4	TRBJ2-7	TRBD1	-	TGTGCCAGCAGCTTGCGGCAGGGGGCTTCCTACGAGCAGTACTTC	CASSLRQGASYEQYF
14	TRBV5-4	TRBJ2-1	-	-	TGTGCCAGCAGCTTGGATCGAGGGGGGTATGAGCAGTTCTTC	CASSLDRGGYEQFF
16	TRBV27	TRBJ2-1	TRBD2	-	TGTGCCAGCAGACCCCCGGGACTAGCGGGAGTCCATGAGCAGTTCTTC	CASRPPGLAGVHEQFF
17	TRBV28	TRBJ1-2	TRBD1	-	TGTGCCAGCAGTACATGGGGAAGGGGGACAGGGATGAATGGCTACACCTTC	CASSTWGRGTGMNGYTF
15	TRBV30	TRBJ1-5	-	-	TGTGCCTGGAGTGTACTTGACAGCAGCAATCAGCCCCAGCATTTT	CAWSVLDSSNQPQHF
15	TRBV28	TRBJ1-5	TRBD1	-	TGTGCCAGCTACCTTAGGGACAGTACAAATCAGCCCCAGCATTTT	CASYLRDSTNQPQHF
15	TRBV30	TRBJ1-5	-	-	TGTGCCTGGAGTAATGGAGTTGGGAGCAATCAGCCCCAGCATTTT	CAWSNGVGSNQPQHF
15	TRBV7-3	TRBJ2-1	-	-	TGTGCCAGCAGTCGTCAGGGACCCCTTGACAATGAGCAGTTCTTC	CASSRQGPLDNEQFF
17	TRBV19	TRBJ1-6	TRBD1	-	TGTGCCAGTAGATCGTCAGGGGGCGCGAGGGGTAATTCACCCCTCCACTTT	CASRSSGGARGNSPLHF
12	TRBV3-1/TRBV3-2	TRBJ2-7	-	-	TGTGCCAGCAGCCAAGTTGACCGCGAGCAGTACTTC	CASSQVDREQYF
15	TRBV2	TRBJ1-2	-	-	TGTGCCAGCAGTGAAGCGCTTCCCAGGGAGGGTGGCTACACCTTC	CASSEALPREGGYTF
14	TRBV9	TRBJ1-2	-	once	TGTGCCAGCAGCCCAGGGACGGTAAGCGGTGGCTACACCTTC	CASSPGTVSGGYTF
13	TRBV13	TRBJ1-2	TRBD1	-	TGTGCCAGCAGCCCAGGGACAGCAGTTGGCTACACCTTC	CASSPGTAVGYTF
16	TRBV7-9	TRBJ1-3	-	once	TGTGCCAGCAGCTATCGGACGGAAAGCTCTGGAAACACCATATATTTT	CASSYRTESSGNTIYF
13	TRBV10-1	TRBJ2-3	-	-	TGCGCCAGCAGTGACGGCCCAGCCAGGGCGCAGTATTTT	CASSDGPARAQYF
11	TRBV4-1	TRBJ2-1	-	-	TGCGCCAGCAGCCAAGGGCGGGAAGGCATCTTC	CASSQGREGIF
15	TRBV27	TRBJ1-1	-	-	TGTGCCAGCAGTTATGGGTCATTCCCAAACACTGAAGCTTTCTTT	CASSYGSFPNTEAFF
16	TRBV3-1/TRBV3-2	TRBJ2-1	TRBD2	once	TGTGCCAGCAGCCCCCGTTGGCTAGCGGGGTACAATGAGCAGTTCTTC	CASSPRWLAGYNEQFF
12	TRBV6-5	TRBJ2-3	-	-	TGTGCCAGCAGCGGAGGGGTAGATACGCAGTATTTT	CASSGGVDTQYF
14	TRBV29-1	TRBJ2-7	TRBD1	-	TGCAGTGCTTTAGGCAGGGGGTCTACTAACGAGCAGTACTTC	CSALGRGSTNEQYF
15	TRBV6-1	TRBJ1-1	TRBD1	-	TGTGCCAGCAGTGACCGGAGGCAGGGGGACACTGAAGCTTTCTTT	CASSDRRQGDTEAFF
11	TRBV30	TRBJ1-1	TRBD1	-	TGTGCCTGGAGAAGGACAGGACGGGCTTTCTTT	CAWRRTGRAFF
16	TRBV9	TRBJ2-1	TRBD1	once	TGTGCCAGCAGCGCCACCTCCGGGACAGGGATGAATGAGCAGTTCTTC	CASSATSGTGMNEQFF
15	TRBV11-2	TRBJ2-3	-	-	TGTGCCAGCAGCTTATATCAAGGAGTAAGGGATACGCAGTATTTT	CASSLYQGVRDTQYF
14	TRBV6-5	TRBJ1-5	-	few	TGTGCCAGCAGCCTACCAGGGGAGGGTCAGCCCCAGCATTTT	CASSLPGEGQPQHF
14	TRBV6-5	TRBJ1-4	-	-	TGTGCCAGCAGTAGACAGCTAACTAATGAAAAACTGTTTTTT	CASSRQLTNEKLFF
11	TRBV28	TRBJ1-1	-	-	TGTGCCACCATCAAGGACACTGAAGCTTTCTTT	CATIKDTEAFF
12	TRBV7-9	TRBJ1-6	-	-	TGTGCCAGCAGCCCCCCCCGGCGGGACCTCCACTTT	CASSPPRRDLHF
11	TRBV2	TRBJ1-1	TRBD1	-	TGTGCCAGCAGGGGGACAGCCGAAGCTTTCTTT	CASRGTAEAFF
14	TRBV27	TRBJ1-3	TRBD1	-	TGTGCCAGCAGTTACCGACAGGGGGGAAACACCATATATTTT	CASSYRQGGNTIYF
13	TRBV12-3/TRBV12-4	TRBJ1-1	-	-	TGTGCCAGCAGTTTGGCGGAGAACACTGAAGCTTTCTTT	CASSLAENTEAFF
15	TRBV27	TRBJ1-1	-	-	TGTGCCAGCAGATACCACTCTCTCCAGGGCACTGAAGCTTTCTTT	CASRYHSLQGTEAFF
14	TRBV6-1	TRBJ2-7	-	few	TGTGCCAGCAGTGAATGGCCCCGATCCTACGAGCAGTACTTC	CASSEWPRSYEQYF
12	TRBV29-1	TRBJ1-1	-	-	TGCAGCGTTGTCAGGGCGGACACTGAAGCTTTCTTT	CSVVRADTEAFF
15	TRBV28	TRBJ2-7	TRBD1	once	TGTGCCAGCAGCAAGACAGGGGGGACTTCCTACGAGCAGTACTTC	CASSKTGGTSYEQYF
23	TRBV28	TRBJ1-4	-	-	TGTGCCAGCAGCCCAACTACTCTTTACAAGTCCAACAGGTGGGATTCGTCAGATGAAAAACTGTTTTTT	CASSPTTLYKSNRWDSSDEKLFF
14	TRBV30	TRBJ1-1	-	-	TGTGCCTGGAGTATTGACAGACAAACCACTGAAGCTTTCTTT	CAWSIDRQTTEAFF
15	TRBV3-1/TRBV3-2	TRBJ1-1	-	-	TGTGCCAGCAGCCGGGCGTCTGTCGTGGACACTGAAGCTTTCTTT	CASSRASVVDTEAFF
14	TRBV2	TRBJ1-1	-	few	TGTGCCAGCATCCCCGGGGGCGCGGGGACTGAAGCTTTCTTT	CASIPGGAGTEAFF
12	TRBV19	TRBJ2-7	-	-	TGTGCCAGTAGTCAAAATTCCTACGAGCAGTACTTC	CASSQNSYEQYF
15	TRBV6-5	TRBJ1-1	-	-	TGTGCCAGCAGTTACTACAGGCTTGGAACAGCTGAAGCTTTCTTT	CASSYYRLGTAEAFF
15	TRBV10-2	TRBJ2-5	-	-	TGCGCCAGCAAGAGGGGATCCGGGACCAAAGAGACCCAGTACTTC	CASKRGSGTKETQYF
15	TRBV27	TRBJ2-2	-	-	TGTGCCAGCAGCTATAGCGGAACGAACACCGGGGAGCTGTTTTTT	CASSYSGTNTGELFF
12	TRBV27	TRBJ2-7	-	-	TGTGCCAGCAGTTCCCCCTCCTACGAGCAGTACTTC	CASSSPSYEQYF
15	TRBV27	TRBJ2-1	-	once	TGTGCCAGCAGTTCCCAACGGTATAGGGGCGATGAGCAGTTCTTC	CASSSQRYRGDEQFF
14	TRBV5-1	TRBJ2-7	TRBD2	-	TGCGCCAGCAGCCCTCTAGCGGGATTGGACGAGCAGTACTTC	CASSPLAGLDEQYF
14	TRBV20-1	TRBJ2-1	-	once	TGCAGTGCTAGTCTGGCGGGCCGAACTGATGAGCAGTTCTTC	CSASLAGRTDEQFF
15	TRBV5-1	TRBJ1-1	TRBD1	-	TGCGCCAGCAGCTTAAGGACAGGGCTGGCCACTGAAGCTTTCTTT	CASSLRTGLATEAFF
17	TRBV11-2	TRBJ2-3	-	once	TGTGCCAGCAGCTTAGTCTCAGCGTTTTTTGGCACAGATACGCAGTATTTT	CASSLVSAFFGTDTQYF
18	TRBV9	TRBJ1-2	TRBD1	-	TGTGCCAGCAGGGCCATCGGACCCCGGGACAGGGAGGGGTATGGCTACACCTTC	CASRAIGPRDREGYGYTF
13	TRBV10-3	TRBJ2-3	-	few	TGTGCCATCAGTGAACGAAACACAGATACGCAGTATTTT	CAISERNTDTQYF
12	TRBV28	TRBJ1-5	-	-	TGTGCCAGCAGTACAGGGAATCAGCCCCAGCATTTT	CASSTGNQPQHF